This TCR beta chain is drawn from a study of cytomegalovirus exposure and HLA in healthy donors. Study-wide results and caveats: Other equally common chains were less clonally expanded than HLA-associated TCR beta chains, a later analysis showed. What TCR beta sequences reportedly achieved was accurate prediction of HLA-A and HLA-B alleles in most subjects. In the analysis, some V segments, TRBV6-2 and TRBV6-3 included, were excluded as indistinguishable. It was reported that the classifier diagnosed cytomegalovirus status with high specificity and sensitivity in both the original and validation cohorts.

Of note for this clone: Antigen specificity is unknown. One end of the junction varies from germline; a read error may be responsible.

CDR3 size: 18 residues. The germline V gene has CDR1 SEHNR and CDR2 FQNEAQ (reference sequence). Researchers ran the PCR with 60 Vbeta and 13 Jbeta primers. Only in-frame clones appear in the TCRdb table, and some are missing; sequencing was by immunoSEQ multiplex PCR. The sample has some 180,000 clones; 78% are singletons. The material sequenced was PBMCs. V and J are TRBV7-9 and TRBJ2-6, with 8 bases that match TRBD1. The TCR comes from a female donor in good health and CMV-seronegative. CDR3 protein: CSSSFTRGPLSGANVLTF. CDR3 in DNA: TGTTCCAGCAGCTTTACCAGGGGGCCGTTAAGTGGGGCCAACGTCCTGACTTTC.